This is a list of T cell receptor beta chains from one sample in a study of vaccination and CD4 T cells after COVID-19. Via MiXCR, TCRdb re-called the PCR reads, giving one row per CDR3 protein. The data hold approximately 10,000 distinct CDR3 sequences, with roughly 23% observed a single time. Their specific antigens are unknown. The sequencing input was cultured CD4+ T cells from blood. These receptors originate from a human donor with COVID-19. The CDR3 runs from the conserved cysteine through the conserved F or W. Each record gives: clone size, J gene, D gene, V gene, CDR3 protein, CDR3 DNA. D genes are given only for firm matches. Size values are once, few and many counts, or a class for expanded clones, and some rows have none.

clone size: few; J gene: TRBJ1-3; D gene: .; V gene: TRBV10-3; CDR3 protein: CAISDLDSSGNTIYF; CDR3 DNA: TGTGCCATCAGTGATTTGGACAGCTCTGGAAACACCATATATTTT
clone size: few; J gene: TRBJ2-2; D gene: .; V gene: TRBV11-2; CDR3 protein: CASSYQHNTGELFF; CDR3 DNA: TGTGCCAGCAGCTATCAGCACAACACCGGGGAGCTGTTTTTT
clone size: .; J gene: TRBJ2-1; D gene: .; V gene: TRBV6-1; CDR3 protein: CASRGRGRLEQFF; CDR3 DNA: TGTGCCAGCAGGGGGAGGGGGAGACTTGAGCAGTTCTTC
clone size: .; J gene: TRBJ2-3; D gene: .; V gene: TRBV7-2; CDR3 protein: CASSPHKGGGLEQYF; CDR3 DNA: TGTGCCAGCAGCCCCCACAAGGGGGGGGGCTTGGAGCAGTATTTT
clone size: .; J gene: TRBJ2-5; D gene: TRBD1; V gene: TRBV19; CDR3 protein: CASSIGGRQGARETQYF; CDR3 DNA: TGTGCCAGTAGTATAGGGGGGCGACAGGGGGCCCGGGAGACCCAGTACTTC
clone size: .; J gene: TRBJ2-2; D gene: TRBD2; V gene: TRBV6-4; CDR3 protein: CATSGGRVYTGELFF; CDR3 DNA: TGTGCTACCAGCGGGGGGAGAGTGTACACCGGGGAGCTGTTTTTT
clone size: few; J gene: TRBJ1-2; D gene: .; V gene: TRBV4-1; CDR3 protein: CASSQEDRSYYGYTF; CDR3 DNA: TGCGCCAGCAGCCAAGAAGACAGGTCCTACTATGGCTACACCTTC
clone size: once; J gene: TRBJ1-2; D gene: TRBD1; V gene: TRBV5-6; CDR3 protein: CASSFGDRTGNYGYTF; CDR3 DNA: TGTGCCAGCAGCTTTGGGGACAGGACTGGTAACTATGGCTACACCTTC
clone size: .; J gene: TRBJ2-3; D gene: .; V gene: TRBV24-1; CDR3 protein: CAASDTWRDTQYF; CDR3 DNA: TGTGCCGCCAGTGATACCTGGCGAGATACGCAGTATTTT
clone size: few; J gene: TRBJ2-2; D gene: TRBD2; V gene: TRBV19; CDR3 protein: CASSRDLAGAVTGELFF; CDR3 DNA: TGTGCCAGTAGTAGAGATCTAGCGGGGGCCGTCACCGGGGAGCTGTTTTTT
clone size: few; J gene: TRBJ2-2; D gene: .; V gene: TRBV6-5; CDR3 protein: CASSYSNSRAESGELFF; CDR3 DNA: TGTGCCAGCAGTTACTCCAACTCAAGGGCCGAGTCCGGGGAGCTGTTTTTT
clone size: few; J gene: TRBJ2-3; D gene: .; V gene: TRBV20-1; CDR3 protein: CSARDRLSAYTDTQYF; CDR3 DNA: TGCAGTGCTAGAGATCGACTCAGCGCCTACACAGATACGCAGTATTTT
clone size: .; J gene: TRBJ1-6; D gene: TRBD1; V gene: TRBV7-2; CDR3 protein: CASSPTGGSSYNSPLHF; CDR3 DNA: TGTGCCAGCAGCCCGACAGGGGGTTCTAGTTATAATTCACCCCTCCACTTT
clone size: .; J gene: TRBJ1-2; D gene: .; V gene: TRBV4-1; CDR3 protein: CASSQEGGAPPGYTF; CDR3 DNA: TGCGCCAGCAGCCAAGAAGGAGGGGCACCGCCCGGCTACACCTTC
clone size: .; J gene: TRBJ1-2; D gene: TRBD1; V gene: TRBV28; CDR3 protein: CASRSSGTGGLGYTF; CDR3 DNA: TGTGCCAGCAGGTCCTCCGGGACAGGGGGCTTGGGCTACACCTTC
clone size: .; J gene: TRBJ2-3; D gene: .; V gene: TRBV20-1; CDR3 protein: CSARLHTDTQYF; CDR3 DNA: TGCAGTGCTAGACTCCACACAGATACGCAGTATTTT
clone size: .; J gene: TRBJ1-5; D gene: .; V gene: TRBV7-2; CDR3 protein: CASCLGLSNQPQHF; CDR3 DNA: TGTGCCAGCTGCTTGGGTTTAAGCAATCAGCCCCAGCATTTT
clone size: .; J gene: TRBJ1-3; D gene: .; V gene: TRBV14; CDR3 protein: CASSQGRGASGNTIYF; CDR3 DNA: TGTGCCAGCAGCCAAGGCCGAGGGGCGTCTGGAAACACCATATATTTT
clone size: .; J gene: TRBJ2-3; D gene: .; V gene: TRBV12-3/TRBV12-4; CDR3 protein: CASSFRGALPSTDTQYF; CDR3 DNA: TGTGCCAGCAGTTTTCGGGGGGCCCTACCAAGCACAGATACGCAGTATTTT
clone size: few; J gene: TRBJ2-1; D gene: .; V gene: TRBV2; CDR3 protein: CASCVDNEQFF; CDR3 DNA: TGTGCCAGCTGTGTTGACAATGAGCAGTTCTTC
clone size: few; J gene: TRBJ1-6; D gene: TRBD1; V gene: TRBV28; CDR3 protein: CASSTGASSYNSPLHF; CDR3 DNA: TGTGCCAGCAGTACAGGGGCCAGCTCCTATAATTCACCCCTCCACTTT
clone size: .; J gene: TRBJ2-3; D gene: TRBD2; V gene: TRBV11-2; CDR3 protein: CASSKTSRGTDTQYF; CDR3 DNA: TGTGCCAGCAGCAAGACTAGCAGGGGCACAGATACGCAGTATTTT
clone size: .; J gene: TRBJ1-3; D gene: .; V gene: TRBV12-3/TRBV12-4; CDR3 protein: CASSLWGSGNTIYF; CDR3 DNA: TGTGCCAGCAGTTTATGGGGATCTGGAAACACCATATATTTT
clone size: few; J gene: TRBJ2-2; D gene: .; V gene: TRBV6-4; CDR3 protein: CASRGRGSGELFF; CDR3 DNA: TGTGCCAGTCGGGGCAGGGGATCCGGGGAGCTGTTTTTT
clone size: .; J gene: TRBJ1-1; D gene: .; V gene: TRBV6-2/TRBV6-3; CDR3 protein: CASIGGRNTEAFF; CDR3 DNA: TGTGCCAGCATCGGGGGCAGGAACACTGAAGCTTTCTTT